A single sample gave rise to the 23 T cell receptor beta chains below, sequenced in a study of cytomegalovirus exposure and HLA in healthy donors. Primers: 60 Vbeta forward and 13 Jbeta reverse. TCRdb's copy holds only in-frame clones and misses some; the assay was immunoSEQ multiplex PCR. This sample's clone table lists more than 30,000 clones. The sample was PBMCs. Receptors were obtained from a man in his forties in good health and CMV-seropositive.

This chain links TRBV6-6 with TRBJ2-5; 14 bases are a match to TRBD2. Germline lookup yields CDR1 MNHNY and CDR2 SVGAGI (reference sequence). J was trimmed by 5 bases and V by 5 bases; bases with no gene match: 7. The CDR3 contains 16 residues. The CDR3 reads CASSTSRLAGGETQYF. The CDR3 bases are TGTGCCAGCAGTACCTCCAGACTAGCGGGGGGGGAGACCCAGTACTTC.

This chain uses TRBV10-3 with TRBJ2-3; 10 bases fit TRBD2. Germline V gene lookup returns CDR1 ENHRY and CDR2 SYGVKD. V was pared by 6 bases and J by 2 bases, with 8 bases of the junction left unmatched. The CDR3 spans 16 residues. The chain's CDR3 is CAISLGLASNTDTQYF. The CDR3 bases are TGTGCCATCAGCTTGGGACTAGCGAGCAACACAGATACGCAGTATTTT.

The chain has TRBV7-8 and TRBJ2-7; 9 bases line up with TRBD1. CDR3 length equals 15 residues. With V trimmed by 5 bases and J by 1 base, 6 bases remained unmatched. CDR1 is SGHVS and CDR2 is FQNEAQ in the germline V gene. Written as DNA, the CDR3 is TGTGCCAGCAGCACCGGACAGGGGCGATCCTACGAGCAGTACTTC. Encoded protein: CASSTGQGRSYEQYF.

This chain uses TRBV9 with TRBJ1-4; TRBD1 is a possible D gene (5 bases). Trimming took off 3 bases at V and 7 bases at J, with 16 bases between the two ends. Looked up from germline, CDR1 is SGDLS and CDR2 is YYNGEE. The CDR3 contains 15 residues. CDR3 sequence: CASSAGGGLVEKLFF. The CDR3 DNA reads TGTGCCAGCAGCGCGGGGGGGGGTCTGGTTGAAAAACTGTTTTTT.

V usage is TRBV28 and J usage is TRBJ2-1; 7 positions match TRBD2. J was trimmed by 6 bases and V by 5 bases; bases with no gene match: 13. This CDR3 is built from 16 residues. CDR1 is MDHEN and CDR2 is SYDVKM in the germline V gene. This chain's CDR3 is CASSAPAGGRRNEQFF. The DNA for the CDR3 is TGTGCCAGCAGTGCCCCTGCGGGCGGGAGACGCAATGAGCAGTTCTTC. Based on the CDR3 plus reference TRBV28 and TRBJ2-1, the full variable domain is DVKVTQSSRYLVKRTGEKVFLECVQDMDHENMFWYRQDPGLGLRLIYFSYDVKMKEKGDIPEGYSVSREKKERFSLILESASTNQTSMYLCASSAPAGGRRNEQFFGPGTRLTVL.

The rearrangement joins TRBV5-6 to TRBJ2-2; D is uncertain. This CDR3 region has 14 residues. The V end lost 0 bases, the J end lost 1 base, and 4 bases lay between the germline ends. Per the germline V gene, CDR1 is SGHDT and CDR2 is YYEEEE. The CDR3 sequence: CASSLDRNTGELFF. In nucleotides, the CDR3 is TGTGCCAGCAGCTTGGACAGGAACACCGGGGAGCTGTTTTTT.

J is TRBJ1-1 and V is TRBV2; 7 bases are a match to TRBD1. CDR1 and CDR2 from the germline V gene are SNHLY and FYNNEI. The CDR3 runs 14 residues. V trimming: 7 bases; J trimming: 4 bases; junction bases outside the gene matches: 9. The DNA of the CDR3 is TGTGCCAGCATTCGGGACAGTGGGGTCACTGAAGCTTTCTTT. Its protein product is CASIRDSGVTEAFF. The complete variable domain, with remaining parts taken from reference TRBV2 and TRBJ1-1, reads EPEVTQTPSHQVTQMGQEVILRCVPISNHLYFYWYRQILGQKVEFLVSFYNNEISEKSEIFDDQFSVERPDGSNFTLKIRSTKLEDSAMYFCASIRDSGVTEAFFGQGTRLTVV.

The gene calls are TRBV19 and TRBJ2-3; D might be TRBD1 (6 bases). The germline CDR1 and CDR2 sequences are LNHDA and SQIVND (reference sequence). CDR3 length: 12 residues. V was trimmed by 11 bases and J by 5 bases, leaving 14 bases between them. CDR3 in DNA: TGTGCCGCCTCTAAAGGGGGAGATACGCAGTATTTT. Amino acids: CAASKGGDTQYF.

The chain employs TRBV7-9 and TRBJ1-2; 9 bases line up with TRBD1. Looked up from germline, CDR1 is SEHNR and CDR2 is FQNEAQ (reference sequence). The junction had 3 bases not matched to a gene; V was cut back by 5 bases and J by 5 bases. The CDR3 is 13 amino acids. DNA for the CDR3: TGTGCCAGCAGCCAAGGACAGGGGTATGGCTACACCTTC. This codes for CASSQGQGYGYTF.

This CDR3 reads CASSDAGQGHGYTF. As DNA, the CDR3 is TGTGCCAGCAGTGACGCGGGACAGGGGCATGGCTACACCTTC. The V gene is TRBV6-4, the J gene TRBJ1-2, with 10 nucleotides matching TRBD1. The CDR3 runs 14 residues. Germline V gene lookup returns CDR1 MRHNA and CDR2 SNTAGT. V gave up 2 bases and J gave up 6 bases; unmatched junction bases: 3.

This chain connects TRBV7-9 to TRBJ2-5; 9 bases align to TRBD1. With the DNA end fitting TRBJ2-7 better, the J assignment may be wrong. This CDR3 comprises 15 residues. The germline V gene has CDR1 SEHNR and CDR2 FQNEAQ (reference sequence). This CDR3 reads CASSDRGSSSYEQYF. CDR3 DNA: TGTGCCAGCAGTGACAGGGGGTCCAGCTCCTACGAGCAGTACTTC.

The rearrangement uses TRBV7-3 and TRBJ2-2; 8 bases line up with TRBD2. The trim removed 5 bases at V and 7 bases at J, leaving 9 bases unmatched. CDR3 length: 15 residues. CDR1 is SGHTA and CDR2 is FQGTGA in the germline V gene. The CDR3 nucleotides are TGTGCCAGCAGCGAAAGCGGGAGTCTAATCGGGGAGCTGTTTTTT. Protein: CASSESGSLIGELFF.

The chain carries TRBV6-5 and TRBJ2-2; D is perhaps TRBD1 (5 bases). CDR1 is MNHEY and CDR2 is SVGAGI in the germline V gene. Trimming shortened V by 5 bases and J by 6 bases, and 10 bases separated the two germline ends. CDR3 length: 13 residues. CDR3 protein: CASSGRAAGELFF. In DNA form, the CDR3 reads TGTGCCAGCAGTGGCAGGGCTGCCGGGGAGCTGTTTTTT.

V gene TRBV7-3 combines with J gene TRBJ2-3, with D possibly matching TRBD2 (5 bases). The CDR3 is 13 amino acids. V was trimmed by 3 bases and J by 2 bases, leaving 6 bases between them. Germline V gene lookup returns CDR1 SGHTA and CDR2 FQGTGA. CDR3: CASSFGVTDTQYF. The CDR3 DNA is TGTGCCAGCAGCTTCGGGGTCACAGATACGCAGTATTTT.

The rearrangement uses TRBV19 and TRBJ1-1, with 7 bases aligning to TRBD1. Unmatched junction bases numbered 5, after V lost 9 bases and J lost 1 base. CDR3 length: 13 residues. Germline CDR1 is LNHDA and CDR2 is SQIVND (reference sequence). CDR3 sequence: CASRDRQNTEAFF. The CDR3 region has the DNA TGTGCCAGCAGGGACAGACAGAACACTGAAGCTTTCTTT.

The gene calls are TRBV18 and TRBJ1-1; D call uncertain. CDR3 length equals 14 residues. The germline V gene has CDR1 KGHSH and CDR2 LQKENI. V gave up 0 bases and J gave up 0 bases, with 5 bases separating them. DNA for the CDR3: TGTGCCAGCTCACCACCATCAGTGAACACTGAAGCTTTCTTT. Its translation: CASSPPSVNTEAFF.

The V call is TRBV5-1, the J call TRBJ2-7, with 8 bases identical to TRBD1. This CDR3 comprises 15 residues. Trimming took 4 bases from V and 0 from J; bases not matched to a gene: 6. Germline V gene lookup returns CDR1 SGHRS and CDR2 YFSETQ. The CDR3 spells CASSPTGDISYEQYF. For the CDR3, the DNA is TGCGCCAGCAGCCCGACAGGGGACATCTCCTACGAGCAGTACTTC.

This chain connects TRBV11-2 to TRBJ1-4, with 8 nucleotides matching TRBD1. The CDR3 runs 14 residues. Germline CDR1 is SGHAT and CDR2 is FQNNGV. J was trimmed by 8 bases and V by 1 base; bases with no gene match: 3. CDR3 protein: CASSLGTGREKLFF. CDR3 DNA sequence: TGTGCCAGCAGCTTAGGGACAGGGCGGGAAAAACTGTTTTTT. Full variable domain (missing parts from reference TRBV11-2 and TRBJ1-4): EAGVAQSPRYKIIEKRQSVAFWCNPISGHATLYWYQQILGQGPKLLIQFQNNGVVDDSQLPKDRFSAERLKGVDSTLKIQPAKLEDSAVYLCASSLGTGREKLFFGSGTQLSVL.

V usage is TRBV4-1 and J usage is TRBJ2-7, with TRBD1 identical over 7 bases. Germline-derived CDR1 and CDR2 are MGHRA and YSYEKL. There are 12 residues in the CDR3. V was pared by 2 bases and J by 7 bases, with 2 bases of the junction left unmatched. The CDR3, as DNA: TGCGCCAGCAGCCAAATCAGGGGGGAGCAGTACTTC. It encodes CASSQIRGEQYF.

The chain couples TRBV5-8 to TRBJ2-1; D might be TRBD1 (5 bases). Germline CDR1 is SGHTS and CDR2 is YDEGEE. The CDR3 runs to 15 residues. The ends were cut back, 4 bases at V and 3 bases at J, with 14 bases in the middle. CDR3 loop: CASSPRVSGYNEQFF. CDR3 sequence (DNA): TGTGCCAGCAGCCCCAGGGTGAGTGGCTACAATGAGCAGTTCTTC. The complete variable domain, with remaining parts taken from reference TRBV5-8 and TRBJ2-1, reads EAGVTQSPTHLIKTRGQQATLRCSPISGHTSVYWYQQALGLGLQFLLWYDEGEERNRGNFPPRFSGRQFPNYSSELNVNALELEDSALYLCASSPRVSGYNEQFFGPGTRLTVL.

The V and J genes are TRBV9 and TRBJ2-5, with 12 bases aligning to TRBD2. V was clipped by 4 bases and J by 6 bases; unmatched bases: 7. CDR1 SGDLS and CDR2 YYNGEE come from the germline V gene. The CDR3 covers 15 residues. The CDR3 DNA reads as TGTGCCAGCAGCCCTGACCTAGCGGGAGGGCAGACCCAGTACTTC. This codes for CASSPDLAGGQTQYF.

The chain combines TRBV11-1 with TRBJ2-7; D gene uncertain. V shed 2 bases and J shed 0 bases, with 11 bases lying between them. In germline, CDR1 is SGHAT, CDR2 FQDESV (reference sequence). The CDR3 has 15 amino acids. The CDR3, as DNA: TGTGCCAGCAGCTTACAGTCAGAGGTCTCCTACGAGCAGTACTTC. The encoded protein is CASSLQSEVSYEQYF.

This chain joins TRBV21-1 and TRBJ2-7; the table's D call TRBD2 went unverified against the DNA. TRBV21-1 is designated a pseudogene. The CDR3 has 12 amino acids. CDR3 region: CASSNRRDEQYF. CDR3 coding DNA: TGTGCCAGCAGCAACCGTCGGGACGAGCAGTACTTC.